Shown below are 30 T cell receptor beta chains from a single sample sequenced in a study of early T cells in non-severe SARS-CoV-2 infection. In TCRdb, the 5' RACE reads were re-called with MiXCR into one record per CDR3 protein. The sample includes about 80,000 distinct CDR3 sequences, over 9.5% of them seen just once. The specimen sequenced was whole blood. The receptor source for this set is an adult who was a healthcare worker with PCR-confirmed SARS-CoV-2 infection or an uninfected control (not recorded which).

The chain recombines TRBV24-1 with TRBJ2-1; 12 nucleotides match TRBD2. This CDR3 region has 19 residues. Germline V gene sequence: CDR1 KGHDR, CDR2 SFDVKD. V lost 2 bases, J lost 0 bases, and 7 bases stayed unmatched. CDR3 sequence (DNA): TGTGCCACCAGTGATTCTGGACTAGCGGGGACCAGCTCCTACAATGAGCAGTTCTTC. Translation gives CATSDSGLAGTSSYNEQFF.

The chain recombines TRBV29-1 with TRBJ2-3; D perhaps matches TRBD2 (6 bases). Germline assignment: CDR1 SQVTM and CDR2 ANQGSEA. There are 15 residues in the CDR3. Trimming removed 5 bases at V and 1 base at J, with 16 bases between. The CDR3 spells CSVTKLASGTDTQYF. DNA of the CDR3: TGCAGCGTTACAAAGCTAGCGTCCGGCACAGATACGCAGTATTTT.

Only a few counts were recorded for this clonotype. The chain is built from TRBV20-1 and TRBJ1-4; D is unresolved. The V end was cut by 4 bases, the J end by 0 bases, with 3 bases between. This CDR3 has 12 amino acids. Per the germline V gene, CDR1 is DFQATT and CDR2 is SNEGSKA (reference sequence). CDR3 region: CSAKATNEKLFF. DNA of the CDR3: TGCAGTGCTAAGGCAACTAATGAAAAACTGTTTTTT.

Concerning this clonotype: A much larger clone sits a single nucleotide away, making a read error possible. This chain connects TRBV4-2 to TRBJ1-1, with a possible D match to TRBD1 (6 bases). Germline V CDR1 and CDR2: LGHNA, YNFKEQ. The CDR3 loop spans 16 amino acids. As DNA, the CDR3 is TGTGTCAGCAGCCAAGACACAGGGCCCTGGAACACTGAAGCTTTCTTT. Its translation is CVSSQDTGPWNTEAFF.

This clonotype was picked up many times. The chain employs TRBV12-3 or TRBV12-4 and TRBJ1-5, with D tentatively TRBD1 (5 bases). This CDR3 is 16 amino acids long. Trimming pared 3 bases from V and 7 bases from J, leaving 19 bases between. CDR3 in amino acids: CASSFGMGGGRQPQHF. CDR3 bases: TGTGCCAGCAGTTTTGGGATGGGGGGAGGTAGGCAGCCCCAGCATTTT.

This clonotype was observed many times. The rearrangement joins TRBV6-4 to TRBJ2-1, with 9 bases lining up with TRBD2. The CDR3 runs to 15 residues. V was clipped by 2 bases and J by 7 bases; unmatched bases: 6. Germline-derived CDR1 and CDR2 are MRHNA and SNTAGT. CDR3 loop: CASSDDLAGLNEQFF. The DNA for the CDR3 is TGTGCCAGCAGTGACGACCTAGCGGGACTGAATGAGCAGTTCTTC.

This clonotype was counted at least ten times. This chain joins TRBV18 and TRBJ1-5; D is uncertain. Germline values: CDR1 KGHSH, CDR2 LQKENI. Trimming shortened V by 3 bases and J by 3 bases, and 12 bases separated the two germline ends. The CDR3 runs to 15 residues. The CDR3 sequence: CASSPVGINNQPQHF. CDR3 sequence (DNA): TGTGCCAGCTCACCGGTAGGAATCAACAATCAGCCCCAGCATTTT.

V is TRBV28 and J is TRBJ1-1; 9 bases align to TRBD1. Losses at the gene ends were 10 bases for V and 10 bases for J; bases not matched to a gene: 10. There are 12 residues in the CDR3. The V gene's germline CDR1 is MDHEN and CDR2 SYDVKM. CDR3 nucleotides: TGTGCCACCCAGGGACAGGGTTCCCCAGCTTTCTTT. Residues: CATQGQGSPAFF.

V is TRBV24-1 and J is TRBJ2-2; D remains ambiguous. With 3 bases removed from V and 2 bases from J, the gap between germline ends came to 3 bases. The CDR3 totals 13 residues. Germline-derived CDR1 and CDR2 are KGHDR and SFDVKD. CDR3 in DNA: TGTGCCACCAGTGATCGTAACACCGGGGAGCTGTTTTTT. This encodes CATSDRNTGELFF.

This clonotype was seen a few times. The chain has TRBV10-3 and TRBJ2-1; 12 nucleotides align to TRBD2. The J segment lost 1 base and the V segment lost 5 bases, leaving 9 bases of the junction unmatched. CDR1 is ENHRY, CDR2 SYGVKD, per germline. The CDR3 is 18 residues long. The CDR3 sequence is CAISTGTSGFDSYNEQFF. The CDR3 coding sequence is TGTGCCATCAGTACCGGGACTAGCGGGTTCGATTCCTACAATGAGCAGTTCTTC.

The rearrangement joins TRBV6-2 or TRBV6-3 to TRBJ2-1; the D gene is possibly TRBD2 (6 bases). This CDR3 has 16 amino acids. Germline V gives CDR1 MNHEY, CDR2 SVGEGT. Trimming left V 0 bases short and J 2 bases short, with 11 bases between. The CDR3 region is CASSYSPGEPYNEQFF. The CDR3 DNA follows: TGTGCCAGCAGTTACTCCCCGGGGGAGCCCTACAATGAGCAGTTCTTC.

V is TRBV18 and J is TRBJ1-4; no clear D. The CDR3 runs to 15 residues. V shed 0 bases and J shed 7 bases, with 12 bases lying between them. Germline CDR1 KGHSH, CDR2 LQKENI. The CDR3 sequence: CASSPPMGAGEKLFF. The CDR3 coding sequence is TGTGCCAGCTCACCACCGATGGGCGCGGGTGAAAAACTGTTTTTT.

In its sample, this clonotype was seen a few times. This chain joins TRBV29-1 and TRBJ1-2; D might be TRBD1 (6 bases). Germline V CDR1 and CDR2: SQVTM, ANQGSEA. The CDR3 has 12 residues. V dropped 7 bases and J dropped 0 bases, with 9 bases sitting between them. The CDR3 spells CSARQANYGYTF. CDR3 DNA sequence: TGCAGCGCAAGACAGGCTAACTATGGCTACACCTTC.

The gene calls are TRBV10-3 and TRBJ2-7; 9 nucleotides line up with TRBD1. Germline CDR1 is ENHRY and CDR2 is SYGVKD. The CDR3 has 16 amino acids. The ends lost 4 bases at V and 6 bases at J; junction bases unmatched: 13. The CDR3 reads CAISGPGQGVSGEQYF. CDR3 DNA sequence: TGTGCCATCAGTGGGCCGGGACAGGGAGTAAGTGGCGAGCAGTACTTC.

The CDR3 is CASSSRLAHSYEQYF. CDR3 nucleotide sequence: TGTGCCAGCAGTTCACGACTAGCCCACTCCTACGAGCAGTACTTC. V is TRBV11-2 and J is TRBJ2-7, with 7 bases matching TRBD2. The J segment lost 0 bases and the V segment lost 6 bases, leaving 8 bases of the junction unmatched. The CDR3 is 15 residues long. Germline V gene lookup returns CDR1 SGHAT and CDR2 FQNNGV.

V gene TRBV7-2 combines with J gene TRBJ2-6; unclear D gene. Germline-derived CDR1 and CDR2 are SGHTA and FQGNSA. The CDR3 runs 16 residues. Trimming took off 2 bases at V and 0 bases at J, with 8 bases between the two ends. This CDR3 reads CASSLQTTSGANVLTF. As DNA, the CDR3 is TGTGCCAGCAGCTTACAAACGACCTCTGGGGCCAACGTCCTGACTTTC.

V and J are TRBV5-1 and TRBJ2-3; maybe TRBD1 (6 bases). V lost 0 bases, J lost 1 base, and 9 bases lay in between. Germline assignment: CDR1 SGHRS and CDR2 YFSETQ. This CDR3 comprises 15 residues. CDR3 loop: CASSLGTAGTDTQYF. CDR3 nucleotide sequence: TGCGCCAGCAGCTTGGGGACAGCGGGCACAGATACGCAGTATTTT.

This clonotype has ten or more counts. The chain couples TRBV15 to TRBJ2-3; 14 nucleotides line up with TRBD2. The CDR3 runs to 19 residues. With V trimmed by 6 bases and J by 1 base, 12 bases remained unmatched. Germline lookup yields CDR1 LNHNV and CDR2 YYDKDF (reference sequence). Here the CDR3 DNA reads TGTGCCACCAGTCCAGGACTAGCGGGAGGAGATGGCGGCACAGATACGCAGTATTTT. Its translation: CATSPGLAGGDGGTDTQYF.

The rearrangement joins TRBV6-1 to TRBJ2-2, with D unresolved. Trimming removed 6 bases from V and 5 bases from J, with 7 bases in between. The CDR3 runs to 12 residues. CDR1 and CDR2 (germline): MNHNS, SASEGT. The CDR3 coding sequence is TGTGCCAGCAGATTGGGTACCGGGGAGCTGTTTTTT. It codes for CASRLGTGELFF.

The sample holds a few counts of this clonotype. This chain links TRBV5-4 with TRBJ2-7; perhaps TRBD1 as D (7 bases). Trimming stripped 5 bases from V and 3 bases from J, with 18 bases between. CDR3 size: 15 residues. Germline CDR1 SGHNT, CDR2 YYREEE (reference sequence). CDR3 protein: CASRRAGQTNYEQYF. CDR3 nucleotide sequence: TGTGCCAGCAGGCGTGCGGGACAGACCAACTACGAGCAGTACTTC. The variable domain in full, with the rest retrieved from reference TRBV5-4 and TRBJ2-7, is ETGVTQSPTHLIKTRGQQVTLRCSSQSGHNTVSWYQQALGQGPQFIFQYYREEENGRGNFPPRFSGLQFPNYSSELNVNALELDDSALYLCASRRAGQTNYEQYFGPGTRLTVT.

The chain recombines TRBV5-1 with TRBJ2-4, with a possible D match to TRBD1 (7 bases). The germline V gene encodes CDR1 SGHRS and CDR2 YFSETQ. The CDR3 runs to 13 residues. Trimming pared 9 bases from V and 8 bases from J, leaving 18 bases between. The CDR3 DNA reads as TGCGCCACCCATCAGGGGGGTGCTGACATTCAGTACTTC. Its protein is CATHQGGADIQYF.

The V gene is TRBV5-1, the J gene TRBJ2-1; 13 bases align to TRBD2. The CDR3 is made up of 17 amino acids. J was trimmed by 7 bases and V by 0 bases; bases with no gene match: 7. Germline-derived CDR1 and CDR2 are SGHRS and YFSETQ. In DNA form, the CDR3 reads TGCGCCAGCAGCTTGGGACTAGCGGGAGGCGGAGGGAATGAGCAGTTCTTC. Protein: CASSLGLAGGGGNEQFF. Complete variable domain (other parts from reference TRBV5-1 and TRBJ2-1): KAGVTQTPRYLIKTRGQQVTLSCSPISGHRSVSWYQQTPGQGLQFLFEYFSETQRNKGNFPGRFSGRQFSNSRSEMNVSTLELGDSALYLCASSLGLAGGGGNEQFFGPGTRLTVL.

In this sample, this clonotype turned up many times. The genes are TRBV4-2 and TRBJ2-7; a possible D gene is TRBD2 (5 bases). There are 17 residues in the CDR3. Per germline, CDR1 LGHNA and CDR2 YNFKEQ. V lost 0 bases, J lost 1 base, and 16 bases lay in between. CDR3 amino acids: CASSQEDFSELSYEQYF. The DNA of the CDR3 is TGTGCCAGCAGCCAAGAGGACTTTTCGGAATTGTCCTACGAGCAGTACTTC.

V gene TRBV7-2 combines with J gene TRBJ2-3; 12 bases align to TRBD1. The V gene end was trimmed by 1 base and the J gene end by 5 bases; junction bases not matched to a gene: 4. Germline CDR1 reads SGHTA; CDR2 reads FQGNSA. The CDR3 is 16 amino acids. Written as DNA, the CDR3 is TGTGCCAGCAGCTTAGGGGGACAGGGGGCTATAGATACGCAGTATTTT. Amino acids: CASSLGGQGAIDTQYF.

The chain has TRBV25-1 and TRBJ2-5; a possible D gene is TRBD1 (6 bases). Trimming stripped 7 bases from V and 2 bases from J, with 11 bases between. The germline V gene has CDR1 MGHDK and CDR2 SYGVNS. This CDR3 region has 13 residues. The CDR3 loop is CASTPGTQETQYF. CDR3 coding DNA: TGTGCCAGCACTCCCGGGACACAAGAGACCCAGTACTTC.

The rearrangement joins TRBV19 to TRBJ2-4, with TRBD1 identical over 10 bases. This CDR3 has 14 residues. The V gene end was trimmed by 9 bases and the J gene end by 1 base; junction bases not matched to a gene: 3. CDR1 and CDR2 (germline): LNHDA, SQIVND (reference sequence). The CDR3 here is CASRQGAAKNIQYF. CDR3 coding DNA: TGTGCCAGCAGACAGGGGGCGGCCAAAAACATTCAGTACTTC.

This clonotype appeared a few times. This chain joins TRBV7-6 and TRBJ2-2; 11 nucleotides line up with TRBD2. CDR3 size: 16 residues. V lost 3 bases to trimming and J lost 5 bases; unmatched junction nucleotides: 5. In germline, CDR1 is SGHVS, CDR2 FNYEAQ. CDR3 coding DNA: TGTGCCAGCAGCTTTCTAGCGGGAGGAGCAACCGGGGAGCTGTTTTTT. Protein product: CASSFLAGGATGELFF.

This clonotype was recorded at least ten times. This sequence joins TRBV5-1 and TRBJ2-2, with D perhaps matching TRBD1 or TRBD2 (6 bases each). In germline, CDR1 is SGHRS, CDR2 YFSETQ. This CDR3 contains 17 residues. The V gene lost 3 bases and the J gene lost 8 bases, with 23 bases spanning the gap. In DNA form, the CDR3 reads TGCGCCAGCAGCTCCGGGGGTGTATCAGGGGCACGTGGGGAGCTGTTTTTT. Amino acids: CASSSGGVSGARGELFF.

The rearrangement uses TRBV28 and TRBJ2-7; D is ambiguous. This CDR3 comprises 11 residues. Trimming stripped 5 bases from V and 6 bases from J, with 8 bases between. Germline V CDR1 and CDR2: MDHEN, SYDVKM. CDR3 amino acids: CASSLRREQYF. CDR3 DNA: TGTGCCAGCAGTCTCCGACGCGAGCAGTACTTC.

The chain uses TRBV28 and TRBJ2-3; D might be TRBD1 (6 bases). Per the germline V gene, CDR1 is MDHEN and CDR2 is SYDVKM. The CDR3 has 13 amino acids. The V end was cut by 5 bases, the J end by 5 bases, with 11 bases between. Here the CDR3 reads CASSTPGVDTQYF. As DNA, the CDR3 is TGTGCCAGCAGTACCCCAGGGGTAGATACGCAGTATTTT.